The rows below give T cell receptor beta chains drawn from one sample of a study of long-term antiretroviral therapy in people with HIV. Measured with immunoSEQ multiplex PCR; TCRdb has only the in-frame clones, and not every one. The data contain approximately 16,000 clones, 81% of them singletons. Source: unsorted PBMCs, taken about 1.2 years before starting antiretroviral therapy. The receptors stem from a man aged 25 to 40 with HIV. Both conserved end residues are part of each CDR3. A D gene is named only where the DNA matches it firmly. Not every row has a clone size; where given, it reads once, few, many or a size class.

v_gene,j_gene,abundance,d_gene,CDR3nt,CDR3aa
TRBV7-2,TRBJ2-3,NA,TRBD1,TGTGCCAGCAGCCCCGGACAGGGGGCGACGGATACGCAGTATTTT,CASSPGQGATDTQYF
TRBV5-4,TRBJ2-1,NA,TRBD2,TGTGCCAGCAGCCATACGGGGACTAGCGGATACCATACCTTATACAATGAGCAGTTCTTC,CASSHTGTSGYHTLYNEQFF
TRBV18,TRBJ1-5,NA,NA,TGTGCCAGCTCACCTTTCCCGGCGGGGGCAATAGGGACGCAGAATCAGCCCCAGCATTTT,CASSPFPAGAIGTQNQPQHF
TRBV7-3,TRBJ1-6,few,NA,TGTGCCAGCAGCTATACAGGAAGCTCACCCCTCCACTTT,CASSYTGSSPLHF
TRBV7-9,TRBJ2-1,once,TRBD1,TGTGCCAGCAGCTCGACCGACAGGGGGACCTACAATGAGCAGTTCTTC,CASSSTDRGTYNEQFF
TRBV11-2,TRBJ1-3,NA,TRBD1,TGTGCCAGCGGGCCCGGGACAGTCTCTGGAAACACCATATATTTT,CASGPGTVSGNTIYF
TRBV4-2,TRBJ2-7,NA,NA,TGTGCCAGCAGCTTAGATACCTACGAGCAGTACTTC,CASSLDTYEQYF
TRBV19,TRBJ2-6,NA,NA,TGTGCCACCTTAGGGAACGCCAACGTCCTGACTTTC,CATLGNANVLTF
TRBV5-4,TRBJ2-5,NA,TRBD1,TGTGCCAGCAGCTTACCGGGACAGGGCGGAGAGACCCAGTACTTC,CASSLPGQGGETQYF
TRBV7-3,TRBJ2-3,NA,NA,TGTGCCAGCAGCTCGGTCGGCCCCGCAGATACGCAGTATTTT,CASSSVGPADTQYF
TRBV6-6,TRBJ1-6,NA,NA,TGTGCCAGCAGTTCCCCAGCGACCGCTGGGGATTCACCCCTCCACTTT,CASSSPATAGDSPLHF
TRBV18,TRBJ1-1,NA,NA,TGTGCCAGCTCACCGGACCAACAAACCCCTTGGGGCACTGAAGCTTTCTTT,CASSPDQQTPWGTEAFF
TRBV18,TRBJ1-2,NA,NA,TGTGCCAGCTCAACGTTACTTGCTCAAGGGTCCCTGGGTTCCGCGGACTATGGCTACACCTTC,CASSTLLAQGSLGSADYGYTF
TRBV6-1,TRBJ2-3,large,NA,TGTGCCAGCAGTGTACTAGGGGGGACAGATACGCAGTATTTT,CASSVLGGTDTQYF
TRBV4-2,TRBJ1-2,NA,NA,TGTGCCAGCAGCCAAAGGACAGAAGATGGCTACACCTTC,CASSQRTEDGYTF
TRBV2,TRBJ2-7,NA,NA,TGTGCCAGCAGAACCGGGGTACCCTACGAGCAGTACTTC,CASRTGVPYEQYF
TRBV11-2,TRBJ2-5,NA,NA,TGTGCCAGCAGCTTAGATTTCAAGGGACAGACCCAGTACTTC,CASSLDFKGQTQYF
TRBV27,TRBJ2-7,few,TRBD1,TGTGCCAGCAGCACACAGGGGGCCTACTACGAGCAGTACTTC,CASSTQGAYYEQYF